These 3 T cell receptor beta chains share one sample of origin, sequenced in a study of T cells in narcolepsy. The table came from immunoSEQ multiplex PCR; TCRdb's copy has only in-frame clones and leaves some out. Of over 20,000 clones in the sample, roughly 94% were seen once. The sequencing sample was made of CD45RA- memory CD4+ T cells from PBMCs. The source of these receptors is a human donor with narcolepsy.

This sequence joins TRBV28 and TRBJ1-4, with 12 nucleotides matching TRBD1. CDR1 is MDHEN and CDR2 is SYDVKM in the germline V gene. This CDR3 has 18 amino acids. Unmatched junction bases numbered 14, after V lost 6 bases and J lost 6 bases. The CDR3 region has the DNA TGTGCCAGCAGCCCCCCGGGACAGGGGGCTGGGTGGTATGAAAAACTGTTTTTT. It is translated as CASSPPGQGAGWYEKLFF. The variable domain in full, completed from reference TRBV28 and TRBJ1-4, reads DVKVTQSSRYLVKRTGEKVFLECVQDMDHENMFWYRQDPGLGLRLIYFSYDVKMKEKGDIPEGYSVSREKKERFSLILESASTNQTSMYLCASSPPGQGAGWYEKLFFGSGTQLSVL.

V is TRBV19 and J is TRBJ2-1; 7 bases line up with TRBD2. V lost 5 bases, J lost 2 bases, and 12 bases stayed unmatched. The germline V gene has CDR1 LNHDA and CDR2 SQIVND (reference sequence). The CDR3 is 17 residues long. CDR3 DNA sequence: TGTGCCAGTAGTCCTCTAGCGGCCGGAGGTCCCTACAATGAGCAGTTCTTC. Its translation: CASSPLAAGGPYNEQFF.

This sequence joins TRBV2 and TRBJ1-5; D remains unclear. Germline V gene data show CDR1 as SNHLY and CDR2 as FYNNEI. The CDR3 consists of 12 residues. Trimming removed 3 bases at V and 6 bases at J, with 6 bases between. DNA for the CDR3: TGTGCCAGCAGTGATGGGTCTCAGCCCCAGCATTTT. Translation: CASSDGSQPQHF. Full variable domain (remainder filled in from reference TRBV2 and TRBJ1-5): EPEVTQTPSHQVTQMGQEVILRCVPISNHLYFYWYRQILGQKVEFLVSFYNNEISEKSEIFDDQFSVERPDGSNFTLKIRSTKLEDSAMYFCASSDGSQPQHFGDGTRLSIL.